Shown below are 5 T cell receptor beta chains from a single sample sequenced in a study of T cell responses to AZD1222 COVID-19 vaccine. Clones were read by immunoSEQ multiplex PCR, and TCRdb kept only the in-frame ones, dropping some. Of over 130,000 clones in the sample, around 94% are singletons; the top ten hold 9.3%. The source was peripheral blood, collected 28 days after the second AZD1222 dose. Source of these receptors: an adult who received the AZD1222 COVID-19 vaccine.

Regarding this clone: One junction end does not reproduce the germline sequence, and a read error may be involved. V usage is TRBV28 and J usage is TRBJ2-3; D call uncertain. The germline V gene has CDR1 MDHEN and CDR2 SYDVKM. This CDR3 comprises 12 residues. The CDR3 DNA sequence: TGTGCCAGCAGTCCTGGCGACTGGGCAACACATTTT. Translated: CASSPGDWATHF.

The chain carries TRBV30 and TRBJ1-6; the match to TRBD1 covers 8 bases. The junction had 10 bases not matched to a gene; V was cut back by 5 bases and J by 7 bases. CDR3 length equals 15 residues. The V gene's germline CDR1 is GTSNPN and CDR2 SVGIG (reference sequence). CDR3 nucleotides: TGTGCCTGGCGACAGGGGCCACTTTCAAATTCACCCCTCCACTTT. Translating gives CAWRQGPLSNSPLHF.

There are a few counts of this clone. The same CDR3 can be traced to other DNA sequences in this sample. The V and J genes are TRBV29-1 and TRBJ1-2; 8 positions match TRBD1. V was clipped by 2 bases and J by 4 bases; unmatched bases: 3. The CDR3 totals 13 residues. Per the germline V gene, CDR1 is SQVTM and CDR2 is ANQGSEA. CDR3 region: CSVETGGSYGYTF. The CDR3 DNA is TGCAGCGTTGAAACAGGGGGATCCTATGGCTACACCTTC.

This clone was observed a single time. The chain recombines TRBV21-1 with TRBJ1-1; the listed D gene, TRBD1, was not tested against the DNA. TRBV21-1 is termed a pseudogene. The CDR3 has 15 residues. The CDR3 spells CASRNRPEMNTEAFF. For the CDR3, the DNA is TGTGCCAGCAGGAACAGACCGGAAATGAACACTGAAGCTTTCTTT.

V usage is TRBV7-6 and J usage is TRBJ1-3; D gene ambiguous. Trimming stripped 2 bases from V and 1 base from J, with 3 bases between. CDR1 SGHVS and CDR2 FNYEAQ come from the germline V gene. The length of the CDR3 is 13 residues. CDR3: CASSLTSGNTIYF. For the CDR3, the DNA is TGTGCCAGCAGCTTAACTTCTGGAAACACCATATATTTT.